This T cell receptor (beta chain) was sequenced during a study of blood T cell repertoires in COVID-19. Across the whole study: Samples representing acute and convalescent COVID-19 were sourced from the United States, Italy and Spain.

Germline V CDR1 and CDR2: SGHTA, FQGTGA. The CDR3 totals 14 residues. The trim removed 5 bases at V and 4 bases at J, leaving 4 bases unmatched. Authors' methods: Scientists estimated how many nucleated cells there were by amplifying reference gene primers. The data were produced by immunoSEQ multiplex PCR, yet TCRdb's version contains in-frame clones alone and is incomplete. The V and J calls and clone size come from that table; D and trimming were worked out from the DNA. The sample carries roughly 200,000 clones, approximately 80% recorded once. Sample: peripheral blood. The V and J genes are TRBV7-3 and TRBJ2-5; 10 bases are shared with TRBD1. The sequence came from a human donor in a cohort sampled during active COVID-19. CDR3: CASSPRDRGETQYF. The CDR3 nucleotides read TGTGCCAGCAGCCCGAGGGACAGGGGAGAGACCCAGTACTTC.